This T cell receptor beta chain was documented in a study of T cell responses to AZD1222 COVID-19 vaccine. The ends lost 1 base at V and 13 bases at J; junction bases unmatched: 14. Germline V gene data show CDR1 as LGHNA and CDR2 as YNFKEQ. This CDR3 region has 16 residues. TCRdb's table, derived via immunoSEQ multiplex PCR, lists solely in-frame clones and lacks some. The data contain about 94,000 clones, about 85% of them singletons. Study-wide results and caveats: Recipients of two AZD1222 doses showed rising Spike-specific TCR breadth and depth. Of spike-specific TCRs, nearly half reportedly target regions left unmutated in variants. Among vaccine-associated CD4 TCRs, coverage spanned spike, with dominance at 160-218 and 743-854.

Regarding this clone: Its specificity is unknown.

The starting material was peripheral blood, obtained 28 days after the second AZD1222 dose. This clonotype was obtained from an adult who received the AZD1222 COVID-19 vaccine. This chain joins TRBV4-2 and TRBJ2-1, with 9 positions matching TRBD2. The CDR3 protein is CASSQAGVGREGGQFF. The CDR3 DNA reads TGTGCCAGCAGCCAAGCTGGAGTGGGGCGGGAGGGTGGACAGTTCTTC.